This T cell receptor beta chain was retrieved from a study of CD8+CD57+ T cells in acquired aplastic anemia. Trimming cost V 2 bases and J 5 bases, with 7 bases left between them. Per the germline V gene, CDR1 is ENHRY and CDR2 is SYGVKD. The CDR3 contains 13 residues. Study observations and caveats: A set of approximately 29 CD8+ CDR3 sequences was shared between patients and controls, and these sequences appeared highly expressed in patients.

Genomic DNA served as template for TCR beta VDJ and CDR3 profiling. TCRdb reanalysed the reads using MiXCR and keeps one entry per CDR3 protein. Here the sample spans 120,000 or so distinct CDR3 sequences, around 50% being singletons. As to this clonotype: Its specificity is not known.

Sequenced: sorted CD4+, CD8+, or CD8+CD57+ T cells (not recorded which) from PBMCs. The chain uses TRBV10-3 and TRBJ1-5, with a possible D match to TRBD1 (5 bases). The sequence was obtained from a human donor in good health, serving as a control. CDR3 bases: TGTGCCATCAGTGAGAGGGGTTATCAGCCCCAGCATTTT. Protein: CAISERGYQPQHF.